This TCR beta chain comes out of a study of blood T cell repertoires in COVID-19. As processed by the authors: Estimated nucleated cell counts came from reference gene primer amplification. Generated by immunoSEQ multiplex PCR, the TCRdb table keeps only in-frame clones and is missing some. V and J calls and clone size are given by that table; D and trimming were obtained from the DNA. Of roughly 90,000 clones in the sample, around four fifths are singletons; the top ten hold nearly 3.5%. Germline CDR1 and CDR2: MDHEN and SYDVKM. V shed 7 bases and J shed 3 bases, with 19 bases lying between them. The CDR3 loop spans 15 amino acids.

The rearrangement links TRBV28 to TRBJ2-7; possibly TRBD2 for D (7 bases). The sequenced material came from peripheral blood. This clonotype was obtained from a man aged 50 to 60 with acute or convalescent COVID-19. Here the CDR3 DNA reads TGTGCCAGCACCTTGGGGGGGGCGAGTATCTACGAGCAGTACTTC. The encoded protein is CASTLGGASIYEQYF.